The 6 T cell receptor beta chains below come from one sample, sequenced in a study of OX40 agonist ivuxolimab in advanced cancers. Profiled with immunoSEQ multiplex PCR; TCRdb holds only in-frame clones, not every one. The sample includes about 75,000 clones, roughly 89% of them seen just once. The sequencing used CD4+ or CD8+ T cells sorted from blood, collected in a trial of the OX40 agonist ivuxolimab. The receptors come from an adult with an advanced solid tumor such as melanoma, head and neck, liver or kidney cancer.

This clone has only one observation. The CDR3 DNA reads as TGTGCCAGCAGCTTTACAGGGGGCGGCGGAAACACCATATATTTT. It codes for CASSFTGGGGNTIYF. The chain recombines TRBV5-5 with TRBJ1-3; 9 bases align to TRBD1. The CDR3 contains 15 residues. The V and J ends lost 2 bases and 4 bases, in that order; junction bases with no gene match: 4. CDR1 is SGHKS and CDR2 is YYEKEE in the germline V gene (reference sequence). Looking up the rest from reference TRBV5-5 and TRBJ1-3 gives the full variable domain: DAGVTQSPTHLIKTRGQQVTLRCSPISGHKSVSWYQQVLGQGPQFIFQYYEKEERGRGNFPDRFSARQFPNYSSELNVNALLLGDSALYLCASSFTGGGGNTIYFGEGSWLTVV.

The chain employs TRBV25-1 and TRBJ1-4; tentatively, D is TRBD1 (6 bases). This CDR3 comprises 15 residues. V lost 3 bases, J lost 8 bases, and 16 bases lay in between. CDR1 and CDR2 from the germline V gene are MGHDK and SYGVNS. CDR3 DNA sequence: TGTGCCAGCAGTGATCCCGGGACACCGTCGGAAAAACTGTTTTTT. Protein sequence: CASSDPGTPSEKLFF.

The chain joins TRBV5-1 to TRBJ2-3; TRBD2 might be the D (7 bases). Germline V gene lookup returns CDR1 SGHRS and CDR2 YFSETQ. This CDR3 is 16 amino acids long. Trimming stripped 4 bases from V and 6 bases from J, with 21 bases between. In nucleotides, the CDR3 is TGCGCCAGCAGCCCCTCGGAGGGGGGGGATGGGGATACGCAGTATTTT. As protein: CASSPSEGGDGDTQYF.

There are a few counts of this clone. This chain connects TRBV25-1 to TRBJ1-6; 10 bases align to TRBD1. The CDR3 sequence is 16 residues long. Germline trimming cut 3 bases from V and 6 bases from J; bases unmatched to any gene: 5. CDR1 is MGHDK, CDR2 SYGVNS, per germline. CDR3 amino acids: CASSDSRQGANSPLHF. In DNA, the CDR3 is TGTGCCAGCAGTGATTCCCGACAGGGGGCTAATTCACCCCTCCACTTT.

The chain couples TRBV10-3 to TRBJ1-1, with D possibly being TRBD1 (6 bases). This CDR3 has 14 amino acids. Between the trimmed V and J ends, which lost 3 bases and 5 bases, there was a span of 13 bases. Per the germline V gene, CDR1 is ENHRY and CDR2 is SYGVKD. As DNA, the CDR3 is TGTGCCATCAGTGAACGAAACAGGGAGACTGAAGCTTTCTTT. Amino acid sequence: CAISERNRETEAFF.

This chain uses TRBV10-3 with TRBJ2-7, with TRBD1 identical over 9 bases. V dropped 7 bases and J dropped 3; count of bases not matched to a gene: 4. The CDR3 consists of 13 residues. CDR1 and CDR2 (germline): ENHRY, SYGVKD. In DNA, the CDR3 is TGTGCCATCAAGGGACAGGGCTACTACGAGCAGTACTTC. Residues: CAIKGQGYYEQYF.